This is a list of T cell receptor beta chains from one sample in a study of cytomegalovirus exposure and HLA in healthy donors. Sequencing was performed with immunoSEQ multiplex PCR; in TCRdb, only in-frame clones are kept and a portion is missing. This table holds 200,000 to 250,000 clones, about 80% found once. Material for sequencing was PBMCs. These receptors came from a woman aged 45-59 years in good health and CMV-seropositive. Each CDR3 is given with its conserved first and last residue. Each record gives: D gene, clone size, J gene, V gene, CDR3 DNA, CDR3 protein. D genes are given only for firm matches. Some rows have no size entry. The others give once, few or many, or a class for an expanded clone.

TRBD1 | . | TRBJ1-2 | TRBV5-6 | TGTGCCAGCAACCGAGGGGGCAGTTATGGCTACACCTTC | CASNRGGSYGYTF
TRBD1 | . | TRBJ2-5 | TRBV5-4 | TGTGCCAGCAGCTCCCGGGACAGGGCTTCGGAGACCCAGTACTTC | CASSSRDRASETQYF
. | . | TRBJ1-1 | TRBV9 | TGTGCCAGCAGCGCGATTTCATGGGGCATGAACACTGAAGCTTTCTTT | CASSAISWGMNTEAFF
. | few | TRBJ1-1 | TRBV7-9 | TGTGCCAGCAGCTTCTCGGGTAGGAACACTGAAGCTTTCTTT | CASSFSGRNTEAFF
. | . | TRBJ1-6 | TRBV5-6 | TGTGCCAGCAGCTTGCCAGATTCACCCCTCCACTTT | CASSLPDSPLHF
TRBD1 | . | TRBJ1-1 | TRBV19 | TGTGCCAGTAGTATCCGAAGGGCAGGGGGCACTGAAGCTTTCTTT | CASSIRRAGGTEAFF
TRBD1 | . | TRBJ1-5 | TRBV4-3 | TGCGCCAGCAGCCAAGAGGCAGGGGGCGGAAAGCCCCAGCATTTT | CASSQEAGGGKPQHF
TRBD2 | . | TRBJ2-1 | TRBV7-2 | TGTGCCAGCAGCTTAGGACTAGCTAATGAGCAGTTCTTC | CASSLGLANEQFF
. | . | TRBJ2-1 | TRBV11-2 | TGTGCCAGCACCTATACCTTGGACAATGAGCAGTTCTTC | CASTYTLDNEQFF
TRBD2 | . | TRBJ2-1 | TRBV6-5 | TGTGCCAGCACTCTAGAGTCGGGGGGTGAGCAGTTCTTC | CASTLESGGEQFF
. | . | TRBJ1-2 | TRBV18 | TGTGCCAGCTCACCACGGCCTATGGAGGGTGTTAACTATGGCTACACCTTC | CASSPRPMEGVNYGYTF